Shown below are 31 T cell receptor beta chains from a single sample sequenced in a study of molecular identifiers for immune sequencing clone quantification (dated by TCRdb to the late 2010s). Libraries were constructed by PCR. TCRdb shows the sequencer as Illumina HiSeq 4000. TCRdb ran its own pipeline on the public reads, namely fastp trimming at Q25 and MiXCR clone calling, and kept in-frame beta chains. Rows are combined by CDR3 protein, so each entry shows the most common genes and DNA. Here the sample has about 640,000 distinct CDR3 sequences; 20% occur a single time. Of the sample, around 0.9% falls within the top ten clones. Specimen: naive CD8+ T cells from blood, with Jurkat cell RNA spiked in. The cell subset or site label on this specimen signifies: FACS-sorted CD8+CD4-CCR7+CD45RA+ naive T cells. The receptors were sampled from a human donor in good health. Some libraries in this study had Jurkat cell RNA spiked in.

This clonotype was recorded at least ten times. The V call is TRBV13, the J call TRBJ1-1, with a weak D call TRBD1 (6 bases). CDR3 length equals 14 residues. Germline V lookup: CDR1 PRHDT, CDR2 FYEKMQ (reference sequence). With 7 bases removed from V and 0 bases from J, the gap between germline ends came to 12 bases. The CDR3 DNA reads as TGTGCCAGCAATAAGGGGACATTGAACACTGAAGCTTTCTTT. Its translation: CASNKGTLNTEAFF.

This clonotype was detected a few times. The rearrangement links TRBV3-1 to TRBJ2-1, with 9 bases fitting TRBD2. The length of the CDR3 is 16 residues. The V gene end was trimmed by 4 bases and the J gene end by 7 bases; junction bases not matched to a gene: 11. CDR1 is LGHDT, CDR2 YNNKEL, per germline (reference sequence). Here the CDR3 DNA reads TGTGCCAGCAGCCTGCGAGCGGGGGGCCCTCGGAATGAGCAGTTCTTC. This sequence encodes CASSLRAGGPRNEQFF.

Worth noting for this clonotype: Being one base from a much bigger clone, this may be a read error. Since no conserved phenylalanine or tryptophan closes the CDR3, a read error is the likely cause. The rearrangement links TRBV6-5 to TRBJ2-5; 8 bases are shared with TRBD2. CDR1 and CDR2 from the germline V gene are MNHEY and SVGAGI. The CDR3 has 15 amino acids. Trimming took 2 bases from V and 3 from J; bases not matched to a gene: 5. In nucleotides, the CDR3 is TGTGCCAGCAGTTACCTTGGGACTAGAGAAGAGACCCAGTACCTC. It translates to CASSYLGTREETQYL.

This clonotype was seen repeatedly, ten times or more. The rearrangement joins TRBV20-1 to TRBJ2-7; D is perhaps TRBD1 (5 bases). This CDR3 contains 13 residues. The V gene lost 4 bases and the J gene lost 3 bases, with 13 bases spanning the gap. CDR1 is DFQATT and CDR2 is SNEGSKA in the germline V gene (reference sequence). CDR3 sequence reads: CSATPDDSYEQYF. The DNA of the CDR3 is TGCAGTGCTACTCCCGACGACAGCTACGAGCAGTACTTC.

This clonotype was found many times. The V call is TRBV19, the J call TRBJ2-3, with D tentatively TRBD1 (6 bases). V shed 4 bases and J shed 0 bases, with 14 bases lying between them. CDR1 is LNHDA, CDR2 SQIVND, per germline (reference sequence). The CDR3 length is 16 residues. The CDR3 loop reads CASSTGDTSSTDTQYF. CDR3 bases: TGTGCCAGTAGTACCGGGGACACGAGCAGCACAGATACGCAGTATTTT. The full variable domain, completed using reference TRBV19 and TRBJ2-3, is DGGITQSPKYLFRKEGQNVTLSCEQNLNHDAMYWYRQDPGQGLRLIYYSQIVNDFQKGDIAEGYSVSREKKESFPLTVTSAQKNPTAFYLCASSTGDTSSTDTQYFGPGTRLTVL.

This clonotype was found many times. This rearrangement joins TRBV4-3 to TRBJ1-1, with 8 bases aligning to TRBD1. Germline V gene data show CDR1 as LGHNA and CDR2 as YSLEER. V was clipped by 5 bases and J by 3 bases; unmatched bases: 5. This CDR3 is built from 14 residues. The CDR3 protein is CASSATGGYTEAFF. CDR3 nucleotides: TGCGCCAGCAGCGCAACAGGGGGTTACACTGAAGCTTTCTTT.

This clonotype was picked up a small number of times. CDR3 nucleotides: TGTGCCAGCAGCGTAGCGCTGAGAACCTACAATGAGCAGTTCTTC. It specifies CASSVALRTYNEQFF. The rearrangement joins TRBV9 to TRBJ2-1; D is unresolved. This CDR3 has 15 residues. V lost 0 bases to trimming and J lost 2 bases, with 9 bases between them. Germline CDR1 SGDLS, CDR2 YYNGEE.

The chain has TRBV7-6 and TRBJ2-7; unclear D gene. Germline values: CDR1 SGHVS, CDR2 FNYEAQ. V lost 5 bases, J lost 7 bases, and 18 bases lay in between. There are 14 residues in the CDR3. CDR3 DNA: TGTGCCAGCAGCCCGTCGTTAGTGACCCGGGAGCAGTACTTC. Its protein product is CASSPSLVTREQYF.

This clonotype was seen repeatedly, ten times or more. The chain recombines TRBV9 with TRBJ2-2, with TRBD2 identical over 8 bases. There are 14 residues in the CDR3. Trimming at V came to 3 bases and at J to 3 bases, leaving 1 base not matched to a gene. Germline V lookup: CDR1 SGDLS, CDR2 YYNGEE. The CDR3 loop reads CASSAGGDTGELFF. CDR3 DNA sequence: TGTGCCAGCAGCGCCGGGGGGGACACCGGGGAGCTGTTTTTT. The entire variable domain, with the rest obtained from reference TRBV9 and TRBJ2-2, is as follows: DSGVTQTPKHLITATGQRVTLRCSPRSGDLSVYWYQQSLDQGLQFLIQYYNGEERAKGNILERFSAQQFPDLHSELNLSSLELGDSALYFCASSAGGDTGELFFGEGSRLTVL.

This chain uses TRBV30 with TRBJ2-7; the D call may be TRBD1 or TRBD2 (5 bases each). Germline values: CDR1 GTSNPN, CDR2 SVGIG (reference sequence). Trimming pared 5 bases from V and 5 bases from J, leaving 16 bases between. The CDR3 is made up of 13 amino acids. CDR3 nucleotides: TGTGCCTGGGATGGGACCGGATTGCACGAGCAGTACTTC. It is translated as CAWDGTGLHEQYF.

This clonotype was recorded at least ten times. This sequence joins TRBV13 and TRBJ2-1; 9 nucleotides align to TRBD2. The CDR3 is 16 amino acids. The J segment lost 9 bases and the V segment lost 6 bases, leaving 15 bases of the junction unmatched. In germline, CDR1 is PRHDT, CDR2 FYEKMQ (reference sequence). CDR3 sequence: CASSLFSGGLTGEQFF. CDR3 in DNA: TGTGCCAGCAGTTTATTTAGCGGGGGCTTAACTGGTGAGCAGTTCTTC.

This clonotype came up a few times. The chain has TRBV2 and TRBJ2-7, with 9 bases identical to TRBD2. The ends lost 0 bases at V and 3 bases at J; junction bases unmatched: 12. This CDR3 region has 18 residues. Germline V gives CDR1 SNHLY, CDR2 FYNNEI. The CDR3 DNA sequence: TGTGCCAGCAGTGAAGCTGCGGGACTAGCCGTAGTCCTCTACGAGCAGTACTTC. Encoded protein: CASSEAAGLAVVLYEQYF.

This clonotype has a count of ten or more. The CDR3 is CASSLPLSGQGADTQYF. The CDR3 bases are TGTGCCAGCAGCCTACCTCTTTCGGGACAGGGGGCAGATACGCAGTATTTT. This chain uses TRBV7-9 with TRBJ2-3, with 11 nucleotides matching TRBD1. Germline V gene sequence: CDR1 SEHNR, CDR2 FQNEAQ (reference sequence). V shed 5 bases, J shed 4 bases, and the junction held 11 bases outside the gene matches. The CDR3 is 17 amino acids.

As concerns this clonotype: A much larger clonotype is one base distant, so this may be a read error. This likely comes from a read error, as the CDR3 has no conserved phenylalanine or tryptophan at its end. This chain joins TRBV28 and TRBJ2-7; D unclear. The CDR3 consists of 11 residues. Germline V gene sequence: CDR1 MDHEN, CDR2 SYDVKM. Trimming removed 6 bases from V and 9 bases from J, with 12 bases in between. The CDR3 coding sequence is TGTGCCAGCAGCGCCCCACGCGGGCAGTACCTC. Residues: CASSAPRGQYL.

This chain's CDR3 is CASSAHRSPEAFF. The CDR3 coding sequence is TGTGCCAGCAGTGCTCACAGGAGCCCTGAAGCTTTCTTT. The chain employs TRBV6-1 and TRBJ1-1; the D gene is possibly TRBD1 (5 bases). CDR1 is MNHNS, CDR2 SASEGT, per germline. The CDR3 contains 13 residues. Between the trimmed V and J ends, which lost 4 bases and 6 bases, there was a span of 12 bases.

This clonotype was recorded many times. The rearrangement uses TRBV27 and TRBJ1-5; D unresolved. The CDR3 consists of 12 residues. Germline lookup yields CDR1 MNHEY and CDR2 SMNVEV (reference sequence). V was cut by 3 bases and J by 4 bases, with 4 bases left in between. CDR3 sequence reads: CASSFINQPQHF. CDR3 sequence (DNA): TGTGCCAGCAGTTTTATTAATCAGCCCCAGCATTTT.

This rearrangement joins TRBV30 to TRBJ1-1, with D perhaps TRBD1 (6 bases). The CDR3 runs to 15 residues. Per the germline V gene, CDR1 is GTSNPN and CDR2 is SVGIG (reference sequence). Trimming took 5 bases from V and 5 from J, leaving 21 bases between them. CDR3 DNA sequence: TGTGCCTGGGGGGGGCCCGACTCCGGTGATACTGAAGCTTTCTTT. Protein product: CAWGGPDSGDTEAFF.

This clonotype was counted a few times. The V and J genes are TRBV9 and TRBJ2-2, with TRBD2 matching 11 bases. The CDR3 has 15 residues. Germline V gene data show CDR1 as SGDLS and CDR2 as YYNGEE. V gave up 4 bases and J gave up 6 bases; unmatched junction bases: 5. The CDR3 DNA reads as TGTGCCAGCAGCATCGGACTAGCGGGTGCCGGGGAGCTGTTTTTT. Translating it yields CASSIGLAGAGELFF.

This clonotype was seen repeatedly, ten times or more. The genes are TRBV5-1 and TRBJ1-4; D is unresolved. Germline CDR1 and CDR2: SGHRS and YFSETQ. The V gene lost 0 bases and the J gene lost 7 bases, with 16 bases spanning the gap. This CDR3 contains 16 residues. CDR3 sequence reads: CASSLDWSAWGEKLFF. In DNA, the CDR3 is TGCGCCAGCAGCTTGGATTGGTCAGCGTGGGGTGAAAAACTGTTTTTT. Based on the CDR3 plus reference TRBV5-1 and TRBJ1-4, the full variable domain is KAGVTQTPRYLIKTRGQQVTLSCSPISGHRSVSWYQQTPGQGLQFLFEYFSETQRNKGNFPGRFSGRQFSNSRSEMNVSTLELGDSALYLCASSLDWSAWGEKLFFGSGTQLSVL.

This clonotype was counted a few times. V gene TRBV10-2 combines with J gene TRBJ2-7; no definite D call. Per the germline V gene, CDR1 is WSHSY and CDR2 is SAAADI. Trimming shortened V by 8 bases and J by 7 bases, and 15 bases separated the two germline ends. This CDR3 region has 12 residues. CDR3 sequence (DNA): TGCGCCAGCCGAGCGAGCCAGTTGGAGCAGTACTTC. Translated: CASRASQLEQYF.

This clonotype was observed a handful of times. The chain has TRBV20-1 and TRBJ2-7; D gene ambiguous. The CDR3 consists of 15 residues. The germline V gene has CDR1 DFQATT and CDR2 SNEGSKA (reference sequence). Trimming pared 3 bases from V and 1 base from J, leaving 16 bases between. The CDR3 protein is CSASVPRKKSYEQYF. DNA of the CDR3: TGCAGTGCTAGCGTCCCCCGGAAGAAGTCCTACGAGCAGTACTTC.

Regarding this clonotype: A clone one base away is much larger, so this may be a read error. This chain links TRBV28 with TRBJ2-3; 8 nucleotides match TRBD1. CDR1 is MDHEN and CDR2 is SYDVKM in the germline V gene. This CDR3 comprises 15 residues. CDR3 sequence: CASSLLDQGADTQCF. In DNA, the CDR3 is TGTGCCAGCAGTCTCCTTGACCAGGGGGCAGATACGCAGTGTTTT. Combining the CDR3 with reference TRBV28 and TRBJ2-3 gives the whole variable domain DVKVTQSSRYLVKRTGEKVFLECVQDMDHENMFWYRQDPGLGLRLIYFSYDVKMKEKGDIPEGYSVSREKKERFSLILESASTNQTSMYLCASSLLDQGADTQCFGPGTRLTVL.

In regard to this clonotype: A read error is possible here, since a much larger clone lies one base away. This is likely a read error, given that the CDR3 carries no conserved phenylalanine or tryptophan at its end. The V call is TRBV5-5, the J call TRBJ1-1; D is ambiguous. From germline, CDR1 is SGHKS and CDR2 YYEKEE (reference sequence). The CDR3 has 13 amino acids. V was pared by 4 bases and J by 3 bases, with 10 bases between. CDR3 region: CASSQDLHTEAFL. CDR3 nucleotides: TGTGCCAGCAGCCAGGACCTACACACTGAAGCTTTCCTT.

In this sample, this clonotype turned up many times. The CDR3 sequence: CSVSWAGIGQPQHF. Written as DNA, the CDR3 is TGCAGCGTTTCCTGGGCAGGGATCGGTCAGCCCCAGCATTTT. This chain links TRBV29-1 with TRBJ1-5; possibly TRBD1 for D (5 bases). The ends were cut back, 5 bases at V and 6 bases at J, with 17 bases in the middle. CDR3 size: 14 residues. From germline, CDR1 is SQVTM and CDR2 ANQGSEA.

This clonotype was observed a few times. J is TRBJ1-1 and V is TRBV11-2; no firm D call. This CDR3 region has 10 residues. Per germline, CDR1 SGHAT and CDR2 FQNNGV. The CDR3 protein is CAVGNTEAFF. The CDR3 coding sequence is TGTGCAGTAGGGAACACTGAAGCTTTCTTT.

In this sample, this clonotype turned up many times. The chain carries TRBV25-1 and TRBJ2-1; D gene uncertain. Trimming stripped 3 bases from V and 8 bases from J, with 11 bases between. Germline lookup yields CDR1 MGHDK and CDR2 SYGVNS. The CDR3 sequence is 13 residues long. DNA of the CDR3: TGTGCCAGCAGTGATGGGCGAGGCGATGAGCAGTTCTTC. This codes for CASSDGRGDEQFF.

Regarding this clonotype: Possible read error: a much larger clone is one base away. The chain has TRBV12-5 and TRBJ1-1; D is perhaps TRBD1 (5 bases). The CDR3 runs 12 residues. Germline CDR1 reads LGHNT; CDR2 reads FRNRAP. The CDR3 DNA sequence: TGTGTTAGTGGTTTGAGGGGTACTGAAGCTTTCTTT. Residues: CVSGLRGTEAFF.

This clonotype was observed many times. The chain joins TRBV10-3 to TRBJ2-3; possibly TRBD2 for D (7 bases). The V gene lost 8 bases and the J gene lost 4 bases, with 16 bases spanning the gap. The length of the CDR3 is 14 residues. Germline CDR1 reads ENHRY; CDR2 reads SYGVKD. The CDR3 region is CAIGGGGYPDTQYF. CDR3 nucleotide sequence: TGTGCCATCGGGGGAGGGGGGTACCCAGATACGCAGTATTTT.

This chain links TRBV20-1 with TRBJ2-3; possibly TRBD1 for D (6 bases). This CDR3 has 18 amino acids. Germline loops: CDR1 DFQATT, CDR2 SNEGSKA (reference sequence). The V gene lost 1 base and the J gene lost 2 bases, with 22 bases spanning the gap. The CDR3 reads CSARGGGLGRWDTDTQYF. CDR3 nucleotide sequence: TGCAGTGCTAGAGGTGGGGGCCTCGGGCGTTGGGACACAGATACGCAGTATTTT.

There are a few counts of this clonotype. The V gene is TRBV19, the J gene TRBJ2-1, with 7 bases aligning to TRBD2. CDR1 and CDR2 (germline): LNHDA, SQIVND (reference sequence). The CDR3 runs to 15 residues. V was clipped by 2 bases and J by 7 bases; unmatched bases: 8. The CDR3: CASSISGGPSNEQFF. The CDR3 DNA is TGTGCCAGTAGTATATCGGGGGGACCCTCAAATGAGCAGTTCTTC.

In regard to this clonotype: A much larger clone lies a single base off, so this may be a read error. This likely comes from a read error, as the CDR3 has no conserved phenylalanine or tryptophan at its end. The rearrangement links TRBV4-2 to TRBJ1-1; D possibly corresponds to TRBD1 (6 bases). CDR1 is LGHNA and CDR2 is YNFKEQ in the germline V gene. The ends were cut back, 4 bases at V and 4 bases at J, with 13 bases in the middle. The CDR3 has 14 amino acids. The CDR3 spells CASSPWGAVTEAFY. The CDR3 nucleotides read TGTGCCAGCAGCCCGTGGGGGGCGGTCACTGAAGCTTTCTAT.